This entry lists 14 T cell receptor beta chains sequenced from one sample in a study of T-cell memory formation after mild COVID-19. MiXCR, run by TCRdb on the 5' RACE reads, gives a single entry per CDR3 protein. The sample consists of 350,000 to 450,000 distinct CDR3 sequences, around 19% of them appearing once. Sequenced: PBMCs or a T cell subset sorted from them (not recorded which). These TCRs come from an adult woman who had mild COVID-19 (a few samples of this study predate the infection). Cell type and time point are not known.

The chain joins TRBV5-1 to TRBJ2-7; 7 positions agree with TRBD1. The CDR3 has 16 residues. Germline V gene lookup returns CDR1 SGHRS and CDR2 YFSETQ. V was clipped by 4 bases and J by 3 bases; unmatched bases: 13. CDR3: CASSPRQGPGYYEQYF. Written as DNA, the CDR3 is TGCGCCAGCAGCCCCCGACAGGGCCCAGGGTACTACGAGCAGTACTTC.

The chain couples TRBV19 to TRBJ1-5, with D hard to call. Per germline, CDR1 LNHDA and CDR2 SQIVND (reference sequence). The V and J ends lost 6 bases and 6 bases respectively, with 21 bases between them. This CDR3 is built from 16 residues. The CDR3 is CASRTPGSGGRQPQHF. The CDR3 region has the DNA TGTGCCAGTAGGACCCCCGGGTCAGGTGGCCGTCAGCCCCAGCATTTT.

This clonotype was observed at least ten times. The rearrangement joins TRBV7-9 to TRBJ2-5; D perhaps matches TRBD2 (5 bases). The CDR3 is made up of 12 amino acids. V lost 5 bases to trimming and J lost 1 base, with 5 bases between them. CDR1 SEHNR and CDR2 FQNEAQ come from the germline V gene (reference sequence). CDR3 loop: CASSAGQETQYF. CDR3 DNA: TGTGCCAGCAGCGCGGGCCAAGAGACCCAGTACTTC.

The chain couples TRBV12-3 or TRBV12-4 to TRBJ1-1; no firm D call. Trimming took off 2 bases at V and 11 bases at J, with 9 bases between the two ends. The length of the CDR3 is 11 residues. This chain's CDR3 is CASSLNRLAFF. The CDR3 nucleotides read TGTGCCAGCAGTTTAAACAGACTGGCTTTCTTT.

This sequence joins TRBV5-1 and TRBJ2-1, with D unclear. Germline V gene lookup returns CDR1 SGHRS and CDR2 YFSETQ. CDR3 length equals 16 residues. Trimming took off 2 bases at V and 0 bases at J, with 12 bases between the two ends. Here the CDR3 DNA reads TGCGCCAGCAGCTTCTCGAATCGTAGCTCCTACAATGAGCAGTTCTTC. Protein: CASSFSNRSSYNEQFF. Variable domain in full (rest from reference TRBV5-1 and TRBJ2-1): KAGVTQTPRYLIKTRGQQVTLSCSPISGHRSVSWYQQTPGQGLQFLFEYFSETQRNKGNFPGRFSGRQFSNSRSEMNVSTLELGDSALYLCASSFSNRSSYNEQFFGPGTRLTVL.

The rearrangement uses TRBV6-4 and TRBJ2-2; 8 positions agree with TRBD1. The germline CDR1 and CDR2 sequences are MRHNA and SNTAGT. Losses at the gene ends were 5 bases for V and 8 bases for J; bases not matched to a gene: 4. This CDR3 spans 13 amino acids. Here the CDR3 reads CASSRRDRGELFF. The CDR3 coding sequence is TGTGCCAGCAGTCGTCGGGACAGGGGGGAGCTGTTTTTT.

This clonotype was seen a few times. The V and J genes are TRBV5-1 and TRBJ2-7; D may correspond to TRBD1 or TRBD2 (7 bases each). The V end was cut by 0 bases, the J end by 3 bases, with 22 bases between. The length of the CDR3 is 18 residues. Germline V lookup: CDR1 SGHRS, CDR2 YFSETQ. CDR3 nucleotides: TGCGCCAGCAGCTTGGATCCCACCACGCCAGGGGGGGACTACGAGCAGTACTTC. Its translation: CASSLDPTTPGGDYEQYF.

This clonotype was seen repeatedly, ten times or more. V is TRBV6-6 and J is TRBJ1-1, with D hard to call. This CDR3 spans 14 amino acids. The V gene's germline CDR1 is MNHNY and CDR2 SVGAGI (reference sequence). V lost 6 bases and J lost 0, with 11 bases in between. CDR3 coding DNA: TGTGCCAGCAGGTTGGATAGGCTGAACACTGAAGCTTTCTTT. It specifies CASRLDRLNTEAFF.

In its sample, this clonotype was seen a few times. The chain carries TRBV7-9 and TRBJ2-6; 8 bases fit TRBD1. Germline V gene sequence: CDR1 SEHNR, CDR2 FQNEAQ (reference sequence). The V segment lost 4 bases and the J segment 0 bases; nucleotides outside the gene matches: 17. There are 21 residues in the CDR3. The CDR3 DNA reads as TGTGCCAGCAGCTCCCCTCGAGGACCGGGACAGGTCAGCTCTGGGGCCAACGTCCTGACTTTC. Amino acid sequence: CASSSPRGPGQVSSGANVLTF.

This rearrangement joins TRBV6-6 to TRBJ1-5, with D possibly TRBD1 on 5 matching bases. This CDR3 has 15 amino acids. Germline loops: CDR1 MNHNY, CDR2 SVGAGI (reference sequence). Trimming took off 0 bases at V and 14 bases at J, with 20 bases between the two ends. CDR3 amino acids: CASSYSLSAGPPKHF. In nucleotides, the CDR3 is TGTGCCAGCAGTTACTCGCTCTCGGCGGGGCCTCCAAAGCATTTT.

This clonotype has a count of ten or more. This sequence joins TRBV7-2 and TRBJ2-7; 8 nucleotides match TRBD2. The germline gives CDR1 SGHTA, CDR2 FQGNSA. Losses at the gene ends were 4 bases for V and 3 bases for J; bases not matched to a gene: 5. The length of the CDR3 is 14 residues. CDR3 region: CASSSYLAGYEQYF. In DNA, the CDR3 is TGTGCCAGCAGCTCCTATCTAGCGGGCTACGAGCAGTACTTC.

This clonotype was counted a few times. This chain connects TRBV24-1 to TRBJ2-1, with a possible D match to TRBD1 (5 bases). The CDR3 consists of 15 residues. Trimming took 3 bases from V and 5 from J, leaving 13 bases between them. Germline CDR1 KGHDR, CDR2 SFDVKD. The CDR3 nucleotides are TGTGCCACCAGTGATCAAGGACATCGGAACAATGAGCAGTTCTTC. This translates into CATSDQGHRNNEQFF.

There are many counts of this clonotype. The chain is built from TRBV27 and TRBJ2-2, with TRBD1 matching over 8 bases. Losses at the gene ends were 6 bases for V and 4 bases for J; bases not matched to a gene: 7. The germline V gene encodes CDR1 MNHEY and CDR2 SMNVEV (reference sequence). The CDR3 covers 15 residues. The CDR3 nucleotides are TGTGCCAGCAGGCGGGCAGGGGGCAGCACCGGGGAGCTGTTTTTT. Protein: CASRRAGGSTGELFF.

The genes are TRBV15 and TRBJ2-7; 8 bases line up with TRBD2. Germline CDR1 and CDR2: LNHNV and YYDKDF (reference sequence). The CDR3 has 14 residues. Trimming removed 5 bases from V and 3 bases from J; junction bases left unmatched: 6. Written as DNA, the CDR3 is TGTGCCACCAGCGGAGCGGGAGTAGGCTACGAGCAGTACTTC. Protein sequence: CATSGAGVGYEQYF. The variable domain in full, with the rest retrieved from reference TRBV15 and TRBJ2-7, is DAMVIQNPRYQVTQFGKPVTLSCSQTLNHNVMYWYQQKSSQAPKLLFHYYDKDFNNEADTPDNFQSRRPNTSFCFLDIRSPGLGDTAMYLCATSGAGVGYEQYFGPGTRLTVT.